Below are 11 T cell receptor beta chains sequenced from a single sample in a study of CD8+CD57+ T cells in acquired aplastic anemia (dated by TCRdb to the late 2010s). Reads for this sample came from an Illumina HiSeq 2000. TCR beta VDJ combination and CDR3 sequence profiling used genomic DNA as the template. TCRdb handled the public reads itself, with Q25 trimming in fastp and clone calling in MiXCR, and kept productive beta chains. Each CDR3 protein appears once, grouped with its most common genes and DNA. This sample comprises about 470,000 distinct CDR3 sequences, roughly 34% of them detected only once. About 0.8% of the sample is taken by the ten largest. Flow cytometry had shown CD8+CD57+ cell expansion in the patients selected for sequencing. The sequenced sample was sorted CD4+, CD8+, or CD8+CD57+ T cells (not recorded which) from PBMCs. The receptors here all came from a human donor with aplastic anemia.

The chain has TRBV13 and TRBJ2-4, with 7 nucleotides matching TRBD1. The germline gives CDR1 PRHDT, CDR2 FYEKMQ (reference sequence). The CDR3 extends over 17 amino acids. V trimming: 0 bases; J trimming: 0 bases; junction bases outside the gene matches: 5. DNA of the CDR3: TGTGCCAGCAGCTTAGGGGGACAGTCGATAGCCAAAAACATTCAGTACTTC. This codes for CASSLGGQSIAKNIQYF. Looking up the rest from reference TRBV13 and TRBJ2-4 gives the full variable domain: AAGVIQSPRHLIKEKRETATLKCYPIPRHDTVYWYQQGPGQDPQFLISFYEKMQSDKGSIPDRFSAQQFSDYHSELNMSSLELGDSALYFCASSLGGQSIAKNIQYFGAGTRLSVL.

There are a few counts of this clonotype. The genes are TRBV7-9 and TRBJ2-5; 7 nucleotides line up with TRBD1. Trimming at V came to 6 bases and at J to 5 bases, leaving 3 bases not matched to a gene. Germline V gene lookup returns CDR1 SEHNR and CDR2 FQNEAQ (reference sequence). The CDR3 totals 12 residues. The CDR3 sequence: CASRQGIETQYF. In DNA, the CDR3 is TGTGCCAGCAGACAGGGGATCGAGACCCAGTACTTC. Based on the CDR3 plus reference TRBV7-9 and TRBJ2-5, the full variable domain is DTGVSQNPRHKITKRGQNVTFRCDPISEHNRLYWYRQTLGQGPEFLTYFQNEAQLEKSRLLSDRFSAERPKGSFSTLEIQRTEQGDSAMYLCASRQGIETQYFGPGTRLLVL.

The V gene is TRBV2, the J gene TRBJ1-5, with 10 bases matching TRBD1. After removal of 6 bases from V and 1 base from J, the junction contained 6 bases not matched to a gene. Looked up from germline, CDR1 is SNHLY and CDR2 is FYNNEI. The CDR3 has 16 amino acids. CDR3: CASSTGTGVSNQPQHF. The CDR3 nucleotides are TGTGCCAGCAGCACCGGGACAGGGGTAAGCAATCAGCCCCAGCATTTT.

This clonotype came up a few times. This CDR3 reads CASSIPGVGVRTDTQYF. The DNA of the CDR3 is TGTGCCAGTAGTATACCGGGGGTGGGGGTCCGCACAGATACGCAGTATTTT. V gene TRBV19 combines with J gene TRBJ2-3; D perhaps matches TRBD2 (6 bases). Between the trimmed V and J ends, which lost 2 bases and 1 base, there was a span of 16 bases. The CDR3 consists of 17 residues. Germline V gives CDR1 LNHDA, CDR2 SQIVND (reference sequence).

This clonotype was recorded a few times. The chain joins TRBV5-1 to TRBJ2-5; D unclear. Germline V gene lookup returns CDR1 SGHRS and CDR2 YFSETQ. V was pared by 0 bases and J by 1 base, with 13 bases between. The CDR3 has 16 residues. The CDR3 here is CASSLAAETFQETQYF. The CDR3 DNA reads TGCGCCAGCAGCTTGGCAGCAGAGACCTTCCAAGAGACCCAGTACTTC.

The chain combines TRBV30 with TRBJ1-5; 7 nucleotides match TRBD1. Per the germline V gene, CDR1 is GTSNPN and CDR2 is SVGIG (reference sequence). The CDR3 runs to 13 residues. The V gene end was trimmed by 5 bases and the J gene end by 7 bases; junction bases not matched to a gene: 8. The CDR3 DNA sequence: TGTGCCTGGGGAACCGACAGGGACCAGCCCCAGCATTTT. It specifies CAWGTDRDQPQHF.

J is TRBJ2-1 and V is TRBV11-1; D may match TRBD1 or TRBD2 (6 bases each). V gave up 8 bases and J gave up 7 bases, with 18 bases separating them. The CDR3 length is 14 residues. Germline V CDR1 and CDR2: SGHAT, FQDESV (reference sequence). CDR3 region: CASRLAGEENEQFF. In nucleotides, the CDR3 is TGTGCCAGCCGTCTGGCAGGGGAGGAGAATGAGCAGTTCTTC.

The CDR3 DNA sequence: TGCAGTGCCAAAAGTACCGTGCCAGGGGAAACTGAAGCTTTCTTT. The encoded protein is CSAKSTVPGETEAFF. The V and J genes are TRBV20-1 and TRBJ1-1; maybe TRBD1 (6 bases). Germline CDR1 is DFQATT and CDR2 is SNEGSKA (reference sequence). CDR3 size: 15 residues. The ends were cut back, 6 bases at V and 5 bases at J, with 22 bases in the middle.

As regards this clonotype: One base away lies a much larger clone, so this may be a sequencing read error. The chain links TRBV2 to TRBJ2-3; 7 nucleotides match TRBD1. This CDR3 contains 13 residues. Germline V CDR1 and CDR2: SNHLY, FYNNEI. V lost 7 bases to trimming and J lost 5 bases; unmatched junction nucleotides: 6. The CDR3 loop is CASTQGVGDTQYF. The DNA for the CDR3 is TGTGCCAGCACCCAGGGGGTTGGAGATACGCAGTATTTT.

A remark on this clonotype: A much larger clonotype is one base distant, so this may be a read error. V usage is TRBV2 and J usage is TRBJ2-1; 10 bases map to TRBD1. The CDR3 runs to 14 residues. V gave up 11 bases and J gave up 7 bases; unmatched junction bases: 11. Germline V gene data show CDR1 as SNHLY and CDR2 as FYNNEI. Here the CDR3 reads CAGILGQGKNEQFF. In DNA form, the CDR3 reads TGTGCCGGCATCTTGGGACAGGGGAAGAATGAGCAGTTCTTC.

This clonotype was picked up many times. The chain's CDR3 is CASCPTVGGTEAFF. The CDR3 nucleotides read TGTGCCAGCTGCCCGACGGTTGGTGGGACTGAAGCTTTCTTT. V and J are TRBV7-9 and TRBJ1-1; D gene ambiguous. CDR3 length equals 14 residues. The V end lost 8 bases, the J end lost 5 bases, and 18 bases lay between the germline ends. In germline, CDR1 is SEHNR, CDR2 FQNEAQ (reference sequence).